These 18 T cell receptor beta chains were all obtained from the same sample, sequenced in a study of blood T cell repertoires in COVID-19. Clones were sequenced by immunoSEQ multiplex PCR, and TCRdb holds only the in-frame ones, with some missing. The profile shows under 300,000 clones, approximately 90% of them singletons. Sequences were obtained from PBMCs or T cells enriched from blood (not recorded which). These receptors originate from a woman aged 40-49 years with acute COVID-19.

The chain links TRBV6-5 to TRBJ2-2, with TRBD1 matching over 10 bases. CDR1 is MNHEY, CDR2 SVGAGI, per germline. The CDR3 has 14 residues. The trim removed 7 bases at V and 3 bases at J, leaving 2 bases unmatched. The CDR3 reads CASKGTGDTGELFF. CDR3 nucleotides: TGTGCCAGCAAGGGGACAGGGGACACCGGGGAGCTGTTTTTT.

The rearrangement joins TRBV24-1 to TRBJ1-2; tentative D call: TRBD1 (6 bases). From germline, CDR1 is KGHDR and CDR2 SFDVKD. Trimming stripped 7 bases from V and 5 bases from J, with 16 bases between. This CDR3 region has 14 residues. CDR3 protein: CATSKAGAAYGYTF. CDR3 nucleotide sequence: TGTGCCACCAGCAAGGCGGGGGCGGCGTATGGCTACACCTTC.

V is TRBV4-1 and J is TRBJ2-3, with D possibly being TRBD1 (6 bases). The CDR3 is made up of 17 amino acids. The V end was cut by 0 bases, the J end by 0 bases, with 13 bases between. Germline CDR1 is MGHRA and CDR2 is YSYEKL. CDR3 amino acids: CASSQERSGTSTDTQYF. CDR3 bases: TGCGCCAGCAGCCAAGAGCGATCCGGGACAAGCACAGATACGCAGTATTTT.

CDR3 in amino acids: CASSTTSGRGRFTGELFF. The CDR3 DNA reads TGTGCCAGCAGCACCACTAGCGGGAGAGGCAGGTTCACCGGGGAGCTGTTTTTT. The chain employs TRBV11-3 and TRBJ2-2, with 11 positions matching TRBD2. The V and J ends lost 5 bases and 4 bases, in that order; junction bases with no gene match: 12. Germline lookup yields CDR1 SGHNT and CDR2 YENEEA. This CDR3 is 18 amino acids long.

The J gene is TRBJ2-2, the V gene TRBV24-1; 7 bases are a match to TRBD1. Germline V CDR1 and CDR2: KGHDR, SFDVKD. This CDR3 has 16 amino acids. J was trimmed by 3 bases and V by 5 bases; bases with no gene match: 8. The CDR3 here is CATSAGRDRDTGELFF. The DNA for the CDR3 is TGTGCCACCAGTGCAGGCCGCGACAGGGACACCGGGGAGCTGTTTTTT.

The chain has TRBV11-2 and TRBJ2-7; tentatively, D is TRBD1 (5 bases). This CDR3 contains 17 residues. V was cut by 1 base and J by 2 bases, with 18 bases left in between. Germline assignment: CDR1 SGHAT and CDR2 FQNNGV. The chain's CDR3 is CASSLVGLGDRAYEQYF. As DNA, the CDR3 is TGTGCCAGCAGCTTAGTAGGCCTAGGGGATAGGGCCTACGAGCAGTACTTC.

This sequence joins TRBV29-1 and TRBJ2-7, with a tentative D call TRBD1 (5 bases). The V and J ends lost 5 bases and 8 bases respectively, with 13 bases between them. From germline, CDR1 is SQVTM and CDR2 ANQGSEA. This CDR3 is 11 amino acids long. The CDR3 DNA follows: TGCAGCGTTAGGCAACAGGATAAGCAGTACTTC. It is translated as CSVRQQDKQYF.

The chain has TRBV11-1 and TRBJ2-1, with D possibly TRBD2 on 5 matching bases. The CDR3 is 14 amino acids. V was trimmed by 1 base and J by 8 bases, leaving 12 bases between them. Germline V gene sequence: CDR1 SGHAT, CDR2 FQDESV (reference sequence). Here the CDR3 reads CASSLGWAGHEQFF. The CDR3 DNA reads TGTGCCAGCAGCTTAGGTTGGGCGGGCCATGAGCAGTTCTTC.

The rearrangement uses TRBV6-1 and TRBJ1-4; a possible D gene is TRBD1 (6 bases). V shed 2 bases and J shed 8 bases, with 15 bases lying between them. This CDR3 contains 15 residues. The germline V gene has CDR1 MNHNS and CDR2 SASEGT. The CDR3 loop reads CASSEKQGPREKLFF. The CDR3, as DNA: TGTGCCAGCAGTGAAAAGCAGGGGCCCAGGGAAAAACTGTTTTTT.

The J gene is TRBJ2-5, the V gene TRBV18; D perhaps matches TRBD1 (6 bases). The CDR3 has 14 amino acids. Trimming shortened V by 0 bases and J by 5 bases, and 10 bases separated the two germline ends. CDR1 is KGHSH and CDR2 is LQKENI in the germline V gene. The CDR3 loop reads CASSPPDRPETQYF. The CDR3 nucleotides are TGTGCCAGCTCACCACCTGACAGGCCCGAGACCCAGTACTTC.

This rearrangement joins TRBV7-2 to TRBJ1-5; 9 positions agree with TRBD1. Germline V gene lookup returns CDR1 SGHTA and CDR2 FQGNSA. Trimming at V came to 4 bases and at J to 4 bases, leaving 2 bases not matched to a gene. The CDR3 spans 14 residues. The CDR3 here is CASSWDRENQPQHF. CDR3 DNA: TGTGCCAGCAGCTGGGACAGGGAAAATCAGCCCCAGCATTTT.

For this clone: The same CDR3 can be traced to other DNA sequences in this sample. The chain's CDR3 is CSVGTGGNYGYTF. CDR3 sequence (DNA): TGCAGCGTTGGGACAGGGGGGAACTATGGCTACACCTTC. V usage is TRBV29-1 and J usage is TRBJ1-2, with 10 nucleotides matching TRBD1. CDR1 and CDR2 (germline): SQVTM, ANQGSEA. The ends lost 4 bases at V and 2 bases at J; junction bases unmatched: 1. The CDR3 spans 13 residues.

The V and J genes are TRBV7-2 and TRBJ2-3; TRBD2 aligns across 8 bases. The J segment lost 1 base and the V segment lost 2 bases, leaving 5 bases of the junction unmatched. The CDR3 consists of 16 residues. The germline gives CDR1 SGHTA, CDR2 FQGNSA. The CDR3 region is CASSLRAGEGTDTQYF. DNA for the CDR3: TGTGCCAGCAGCTTAAGAGCGGGGGAGGGCACAGATACGCAGTATTTT.

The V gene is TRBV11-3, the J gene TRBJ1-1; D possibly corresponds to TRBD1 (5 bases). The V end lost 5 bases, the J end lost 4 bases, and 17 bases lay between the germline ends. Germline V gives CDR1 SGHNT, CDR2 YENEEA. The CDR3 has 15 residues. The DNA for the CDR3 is TGTGCCAGCAGCCATGGGGGGGAGGTAGGCACTGAAGCTTTCTTT. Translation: CASSHGGEVGTEAFF.

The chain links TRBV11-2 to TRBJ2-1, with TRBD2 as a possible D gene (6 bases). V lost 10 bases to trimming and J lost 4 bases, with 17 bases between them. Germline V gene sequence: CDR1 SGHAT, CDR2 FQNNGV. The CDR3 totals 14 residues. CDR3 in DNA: TGTGCCACTAAAGGGCGGGATCGTTACAATGAGCAGTTCTTC. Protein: CATKGRDRYNEQFF. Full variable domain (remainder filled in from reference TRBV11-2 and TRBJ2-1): EAGVAQSPRYKIIEKRQSVAFWCNPISGHATLYWYQQILGQGPKLLIQFQNNGVVDDSQLPKDRFSAERLKGVDSTLKIQPAKLEDSAVYLCATKGRDRYNEQFFGPGTRLTVL.

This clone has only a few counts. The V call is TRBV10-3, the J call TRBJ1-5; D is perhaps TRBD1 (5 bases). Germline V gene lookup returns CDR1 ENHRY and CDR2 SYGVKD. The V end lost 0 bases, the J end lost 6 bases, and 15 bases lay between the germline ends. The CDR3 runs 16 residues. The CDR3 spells CAISESTAGSGQPQHF. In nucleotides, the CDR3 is TGTGCCATCAGTGAGTCGACAGCAGGGTCGGGTCAGCCCCAGCATTTT.

Here the CDR3 DNA reads TGTGCCAGCAGCATCAGGGACAGGGATAATTCACCCCTCCACTTT. It is translated as CASSIRDRDNSPLHF. J is TRBJ1-6 and V is TRBV5-5; 9 bases fit TRBD1. The CDR3 has 15 amino acids. V gave up 4 bases and J gave up 5 bases; unmatched junction bases: 4. The germline V gene encodes CDR1 SGHKS and CDR2 YYEKEE (reference sequence).

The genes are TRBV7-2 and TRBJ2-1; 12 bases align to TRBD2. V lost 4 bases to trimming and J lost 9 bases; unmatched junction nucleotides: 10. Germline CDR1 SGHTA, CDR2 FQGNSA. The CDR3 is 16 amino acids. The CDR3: CASSSPLAGGPSEQFF. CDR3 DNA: TGTGCCAGCAGCTCACCGCTAGCGGGAGGGCCCAGTGAGCAGTTCTTC.